This TCR beta chain was observed in a study of blood T cell repertoires in COVID-19. The ends were cut back, 5 bases at V and 4 bases at J, with 8 bases in the middle. This CDR3 has 12 amino acids. TCRdb keeps only in-frame clones here, not all; method: immunoSEQ multiplex PCR. The data hold 300,000 to 350,000 clones, with 75% to 90% observed a single time. The receptor comes from a man in his thirties or forties who had recovered from COVID-19. Sequencing was performed on PBMCs or T cells enriched from blood (not recorded which). The chain joins TRBV5-3 to TRBJ2-3; maybe TRBD1 (6 bases). TRBV5-3 is labeled an ORF, and its function is uncertain. The CDR3 nucleotides are TGTGCCAGAAGGGACAGATCAGATACGCAGTATTTT. Its translation is CARRDRSDTQYF.